This TCR beta chain was observed in a study of cytomegalovirus exposure and HLA in healthy donors. Study background: A later analysis reported the 100 to 150 validation repertoires used the same platform as the roughly 700 first-cohort repertoires.

CDR1 is KGHSH, CDR2 LQKENI, per germline. The CDR3 runs to 12 residues. Deletions cut 4 bases from V and 5 bases from J, with 5 bases between. Notes on this clone: Its target is unknown.

The donors were members of the roughly 130-subject validation cohort (separate from the approximately 670-subject first cohort). The study, taken as a whole, reports: Testing in vitro showed a few CMV-associated chains specific for CMV antigens. A list of about 160 TCR beta chains associated with cytomegalovirus was given.

Only in-frame clones appear in the TCRdb table, and some are missing; sequencing was by immunoSEQ multiplex PCR. The data hold under 140,000 clones, with roughly 90% observed a single time. The chain joins TRBV18 to TRBJ1-4; D may be TRBD1 (5 bases). Sequenced sample: PBMCs. The receptor was derived from a woman in her late teens or twenties in good health and CMV-seronegative. The CDR3 spells CASSRTNEKLFF. The CDR3 DNA is TGTGCCAGCTCACGGACAAATGAAAAACTGTTTTTT. The entire variable domain, with the rest obtained from reference TRBV18 and TRBJ1-4, is as follows: NAGVMQNPRHLVRRRGQEARLRCSPMKGHSHVYWYRQLPEEGLKFMVYLQKENIIDESGMPKERFSAEFPKEGPSILRIQQVVRGDSAAYFCASSRTNEKLFFGSGTQLSVL.